Given below is one T cell receptor (beta chain) in context. The data were taken from a study of blood T cell repertoires in COVID-19. The method was immunoSEQ multiplex PCR; TCRdb's version includes in-frame clones alone and lacks a portion of them. The table has about 230,000 clones, around 84% seen once. Germline V gives CDR1 LNHDA, CDR2 SQIVND (reference sequence). The junction had 7 bases not matched to a gene; V was cut back by 1 base and J by 10 bases. This CDR3 spans 16 amino acids. This receptor was identified in a man aged 35-49 years with acute or convalescent COVID-19. The rearrangement uses TRBV19 and TRBJ1-6; 10 bases line up with TRBD1. The specimen was peripheral blood. Here the CDR3 reads CASSIARTGGKSPLHF. The CDR3 bases are TGTGCCAGTAGTATAGCTCGGACAGGGGGTAAATCACCCCTCCACTTT.